This T cell receptor (beta chain) appears in the sequencing data of a study of T cells in Graves' hyperthyroidism and ophthalmopathy. Study-level findings and limits: Among thyroid clonotypes expanded above 0.001, most also appeared in blood. Ophthalmopathy, as predicted by the model, came a median about six months after the prediction.

As concerns this clonotype: Its target is unknown. One end of the junction does not line up with germline, which may come from a read error.

There were TCR beta CDR3 regions amplified from RNA transcripts. The primer set for the first-round RT-PCR of the TCR CDR3 was HTBI. A single record per CDR3 protein comes from TCRdb applying MiXCR to the multiplex PCR reads. The data contain about 580,000 distinct CDR3 sequences, under 60% of them singletons. Uncontrolled infection, other autoimmune disease, pregnancy or lactation barred patients from enrollment. Sequenced material: peripheral blood or thyroid tissue (not recorded which). The sequence was collected from a woman aged 18-29 years with Graves' hyperthyroidism.

The CDR3 here is CASSPPGRQEAQYF. CDR3 DNA sequence: TGTGCCAGCAGCCCCCCAGGACGACAAGAGGCCCAGTACTTC. The genes are TRBV13 and TRBJ2-5; D is uncertain. In germline, CDR1 is PRHDT, CDR2 FYEKMQ (reference sequence). The CDR3 extends over 14 amino acids.